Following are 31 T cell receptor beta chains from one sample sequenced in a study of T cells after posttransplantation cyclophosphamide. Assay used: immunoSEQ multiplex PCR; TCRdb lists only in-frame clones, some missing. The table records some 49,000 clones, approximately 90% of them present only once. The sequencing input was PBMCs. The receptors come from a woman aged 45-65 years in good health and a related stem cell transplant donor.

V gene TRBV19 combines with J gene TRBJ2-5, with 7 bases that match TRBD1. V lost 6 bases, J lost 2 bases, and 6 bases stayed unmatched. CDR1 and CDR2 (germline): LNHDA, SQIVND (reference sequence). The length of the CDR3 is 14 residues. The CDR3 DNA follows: TGTGCCAGTAGCCCCAGGGGGATTCAAGAGACCCAGTACTTC. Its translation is CASSPRGIQETQYF.

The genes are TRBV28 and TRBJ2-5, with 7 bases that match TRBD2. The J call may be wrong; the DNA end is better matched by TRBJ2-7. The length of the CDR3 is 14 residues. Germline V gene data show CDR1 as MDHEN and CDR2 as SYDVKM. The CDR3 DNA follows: TGTGCCAGCTCGAGGGCGGGAGAGGCCTACGAGCAGTACTTC. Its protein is CASSRAGEAYEQYF.

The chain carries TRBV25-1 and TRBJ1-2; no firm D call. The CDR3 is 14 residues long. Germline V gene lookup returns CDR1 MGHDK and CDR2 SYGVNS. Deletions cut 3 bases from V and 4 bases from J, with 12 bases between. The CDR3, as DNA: TGTGCCAGCAGTGATCCTCTGGCTCTCTATGGCTACACCTTC. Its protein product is CASSDPLALYGYTF.

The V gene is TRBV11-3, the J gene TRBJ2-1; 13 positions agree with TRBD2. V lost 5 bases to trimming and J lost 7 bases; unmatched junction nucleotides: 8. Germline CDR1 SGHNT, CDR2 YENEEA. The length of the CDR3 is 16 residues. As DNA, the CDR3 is TGTGCCAGCAGCCCCGGACTAGCGGGAGCTAGTAATGAGCAGTTCTTC. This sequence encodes CASSPGLAGASNEQFF.

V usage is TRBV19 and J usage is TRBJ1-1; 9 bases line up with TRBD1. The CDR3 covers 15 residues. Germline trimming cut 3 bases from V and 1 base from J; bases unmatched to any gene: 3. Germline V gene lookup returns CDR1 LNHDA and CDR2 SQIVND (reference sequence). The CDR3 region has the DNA TGTGCCAGTAGTATTACAGGGGGCGGGAACACTGAAGCTTTCTTT. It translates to CASSITGGGNTEAFF.

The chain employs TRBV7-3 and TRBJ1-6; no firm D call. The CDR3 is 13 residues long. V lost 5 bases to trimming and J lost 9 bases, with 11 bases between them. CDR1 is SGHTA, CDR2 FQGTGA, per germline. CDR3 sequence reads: CASSTKGSSPLHF. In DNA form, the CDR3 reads TGTGCCAGCAGCACTAAAGGCAGTTCACCCCTCCACTTT.

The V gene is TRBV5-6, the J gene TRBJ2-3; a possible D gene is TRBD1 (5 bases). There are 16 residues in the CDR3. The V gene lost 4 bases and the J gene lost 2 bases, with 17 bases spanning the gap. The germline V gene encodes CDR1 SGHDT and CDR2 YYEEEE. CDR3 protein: CASSGQGSSTTDTQYF. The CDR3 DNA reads TGTGCCAGCAGCGGTCAGGGTTCAAGCACCACAGATACGCAGTATTTT. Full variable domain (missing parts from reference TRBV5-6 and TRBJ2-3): DAGVTQSPTHLIKTRGQQVTLRCSPKSGHDTVSWYQQALGQGPQFIFQYYEEEERQRGNFPDRFSGHQFPNYSSELNVNALLLGDSALYLCASSGQGSSTTDTQYFGPGTRLTVL.

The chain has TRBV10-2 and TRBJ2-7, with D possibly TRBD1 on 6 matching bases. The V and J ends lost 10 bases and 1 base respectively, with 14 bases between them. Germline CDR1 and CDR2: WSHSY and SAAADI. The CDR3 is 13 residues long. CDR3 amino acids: CAIAADSSYEQYF. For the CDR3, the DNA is TGCGCCATAGCAGCGGACAGTTCCTACGAGCAGTACTTC.

CDR3 nucleotide sequence: TGCGCCAGCAGCTGGGGGGACAGGGGATCCCAAGAGACCCAGTACTTC. Translating it yields CASSWGDRGSQETQYF. The rearrangement joins TRBV5-1 to TRBJ2-5, with TRBD1 identical over 10 bases. CDR1 is SGHRS and CDR2 is YFSETQ in the germline V gene. CDR3 length equals 16 residues. V shed 3 bases and J 1 base; nucleotides not matched to a gene: 6.

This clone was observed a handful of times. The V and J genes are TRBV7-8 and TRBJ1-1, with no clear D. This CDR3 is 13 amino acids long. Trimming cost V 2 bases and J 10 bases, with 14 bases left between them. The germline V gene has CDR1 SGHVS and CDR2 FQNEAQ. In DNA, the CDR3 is TGTGCCAGCAGCTTACTATCAGAAGGAGGAGCTTTCTTT. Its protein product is CASSLLSEGGAFF.

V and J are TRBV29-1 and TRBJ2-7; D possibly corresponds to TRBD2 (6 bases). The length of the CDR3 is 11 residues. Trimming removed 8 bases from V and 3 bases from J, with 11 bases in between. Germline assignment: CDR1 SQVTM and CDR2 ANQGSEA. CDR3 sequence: CSPEGLYEQYF. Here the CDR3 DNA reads TGCAGCCCGGAGGGTCTCTACGAGCAGTACTTC.

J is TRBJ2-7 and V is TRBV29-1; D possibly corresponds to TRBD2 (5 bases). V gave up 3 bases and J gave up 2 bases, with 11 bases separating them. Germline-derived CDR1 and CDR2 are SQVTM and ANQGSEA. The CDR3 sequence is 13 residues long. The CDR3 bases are TGCAGCGTTGAGACTACAGATCCCTACGAGCAGTACTTC. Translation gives CSVETTDPYEQYF.

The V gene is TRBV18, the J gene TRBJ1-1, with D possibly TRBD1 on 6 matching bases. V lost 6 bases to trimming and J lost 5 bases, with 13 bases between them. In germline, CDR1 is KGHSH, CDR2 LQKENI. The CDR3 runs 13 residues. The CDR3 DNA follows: TGTGCCAGCTCCCAGGGGTCGAGGACTGAAGCTTTCTTT. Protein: CASSQGSRTEAFF.

The CDR3: CASSYIREFGNQPQHF. As DNA, the CDR3 is TGTGCCAGCAGCTACATCAGGGAATTTGGCAATCAGCCCCAGCATTTT. V gene TRBV5-6 combines with J gene TRBJ1-5, with D possibly matching TRBD1 (5 bases). Trimming removed 3 bases from V and 2 bases from J, with 15 bases in between. Per germline, CDR1 SGHDT and CDR2 YYEEEE. There are 16 residues in the CDR3.

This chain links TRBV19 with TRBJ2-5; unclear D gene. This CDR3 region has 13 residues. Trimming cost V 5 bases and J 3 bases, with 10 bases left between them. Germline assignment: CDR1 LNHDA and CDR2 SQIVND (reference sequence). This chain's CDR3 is CASSPDKKETQYF. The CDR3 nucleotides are TGTGCCAGTAGTCCAGACAAAAAAGAGACCCAGTACTTC.

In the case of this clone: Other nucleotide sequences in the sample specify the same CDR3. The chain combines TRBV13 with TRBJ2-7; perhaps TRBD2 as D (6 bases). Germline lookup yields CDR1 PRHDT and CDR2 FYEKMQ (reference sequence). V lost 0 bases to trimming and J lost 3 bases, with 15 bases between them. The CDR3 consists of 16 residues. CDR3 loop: CASSLGVGGVVYEQYF. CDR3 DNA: TGTGCCAGCAGCTTAGGAGTCGGGGGTGTCGTCTACGAGCAGTACTTC.

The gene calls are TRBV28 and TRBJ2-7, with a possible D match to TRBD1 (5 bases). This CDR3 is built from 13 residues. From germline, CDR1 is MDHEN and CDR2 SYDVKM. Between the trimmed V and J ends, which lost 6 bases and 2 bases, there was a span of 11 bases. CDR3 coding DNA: TGTGCCAGCAGCCCCGACAGTACCTACGAGCAGTACTTC. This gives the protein CASSPDSTYEQYF.

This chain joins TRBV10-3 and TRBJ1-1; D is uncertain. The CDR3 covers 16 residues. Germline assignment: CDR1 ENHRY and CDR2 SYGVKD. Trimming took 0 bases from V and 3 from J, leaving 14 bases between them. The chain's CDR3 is CAISESGGRRHTEAFF. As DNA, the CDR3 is TGTGCCATCAGTGAGTCGGGAGGCCGTCGGCACACTGAAGCTTTCTTT.

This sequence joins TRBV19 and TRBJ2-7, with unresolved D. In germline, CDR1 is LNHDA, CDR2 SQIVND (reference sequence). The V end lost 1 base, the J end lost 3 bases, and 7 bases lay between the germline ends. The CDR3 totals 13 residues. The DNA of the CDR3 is TGTGCCAGTAGTATAGGCAGATACTACGAGCAGTACTTC. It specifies CASSIGRYYEQYF.

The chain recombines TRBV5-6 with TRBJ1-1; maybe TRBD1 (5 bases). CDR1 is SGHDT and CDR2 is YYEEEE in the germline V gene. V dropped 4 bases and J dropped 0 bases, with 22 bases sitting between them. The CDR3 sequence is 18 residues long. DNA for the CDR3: TGTGCCAGCAGCCACAGGAACCCACCACTCATAATGAACACTGAAGCTTTCTTT. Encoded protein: CASSHRNPPLIMNTEAFF.

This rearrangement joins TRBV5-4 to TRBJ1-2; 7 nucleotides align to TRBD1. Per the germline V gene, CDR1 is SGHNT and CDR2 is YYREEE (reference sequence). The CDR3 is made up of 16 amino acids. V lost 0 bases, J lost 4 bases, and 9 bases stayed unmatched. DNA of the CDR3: TGTGCCAGCAGCTTGGAGGTCAGTCGACAGGGCTATGGCTACACCTTC. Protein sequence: CASSLEVSRQGYGYTF.

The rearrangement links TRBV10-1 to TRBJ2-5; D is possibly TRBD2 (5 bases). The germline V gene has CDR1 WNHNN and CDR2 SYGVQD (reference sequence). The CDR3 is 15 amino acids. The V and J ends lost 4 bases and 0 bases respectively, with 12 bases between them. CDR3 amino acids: CASSVGRGYQETQYF. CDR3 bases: TGCGCCAGCAGTGTCGGTAGAGGGTACCAAGAGACCCAGTACTTC.

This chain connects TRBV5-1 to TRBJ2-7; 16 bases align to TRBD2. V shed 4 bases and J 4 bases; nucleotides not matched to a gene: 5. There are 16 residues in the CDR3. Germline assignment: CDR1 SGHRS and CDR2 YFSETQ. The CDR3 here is CASSGGLAGGQYEQYF. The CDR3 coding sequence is TGCGCCAGCAGCGGGGGACTAGCGGGGGGGCAGTACGAGCAGTACTTC.

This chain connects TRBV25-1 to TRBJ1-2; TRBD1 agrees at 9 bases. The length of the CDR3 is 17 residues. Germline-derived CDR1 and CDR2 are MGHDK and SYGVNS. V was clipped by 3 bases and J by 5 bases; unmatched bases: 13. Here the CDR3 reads CASSEPRPTGGDYGYTF. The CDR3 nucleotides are TGTGCCAGCAGTGAGCCTCGACCGACAGGGGGTGATTATGGCTACACCTTC.

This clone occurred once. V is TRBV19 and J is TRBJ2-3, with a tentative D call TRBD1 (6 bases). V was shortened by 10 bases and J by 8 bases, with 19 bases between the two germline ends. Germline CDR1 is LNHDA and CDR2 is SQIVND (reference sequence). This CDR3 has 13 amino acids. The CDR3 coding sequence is TGTGCCACTACTTCTCAGGGGATCGGTACGCAGTATTTT. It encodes CATTSQGIGTQYF. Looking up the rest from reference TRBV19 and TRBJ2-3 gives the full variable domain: DGGITQSPKYLFRKEGQNVTLSCEQNLNHDAMYWYRQDPGQGLRLIYYSQIVNDFQKGDIAEGYSVSREKKESFPLTVTSAQKNPTAFYLCATTSQGIGTQYFGPGTRLTVL.

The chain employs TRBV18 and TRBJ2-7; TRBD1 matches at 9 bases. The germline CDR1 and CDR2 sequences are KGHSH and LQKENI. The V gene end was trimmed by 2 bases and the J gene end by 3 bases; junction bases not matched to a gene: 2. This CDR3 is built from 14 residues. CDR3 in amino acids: CASSPGQGYYEQYF. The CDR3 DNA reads TGTGCCAGCTCACCAGGACAGGGGTACTACGAGCAGTACTTC. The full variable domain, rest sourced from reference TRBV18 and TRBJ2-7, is NAGVMQNPRHLVRRRGQEARLRCSPMKGHSHVYWYRQLPEEGLKFMVYLQKENIIDESGMPKERFSAEFPKEGPSILRIQQVVRGDSAAYFCASSPGQGYYEQYFGPGTRLTVT.

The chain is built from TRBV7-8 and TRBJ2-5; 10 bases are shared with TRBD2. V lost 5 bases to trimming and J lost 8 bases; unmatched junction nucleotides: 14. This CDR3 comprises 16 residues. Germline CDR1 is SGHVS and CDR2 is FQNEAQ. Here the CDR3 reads CASSPHRSGGAATQYF. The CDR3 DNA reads TGTGCCAGCAGCCCTCACCGGAGCGGGGGGGCGGCAACCCAGTACTTC.

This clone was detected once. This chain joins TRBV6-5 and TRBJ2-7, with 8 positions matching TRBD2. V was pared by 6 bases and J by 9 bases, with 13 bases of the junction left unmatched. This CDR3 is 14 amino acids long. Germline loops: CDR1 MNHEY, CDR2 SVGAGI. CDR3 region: CASRPGTTGGVQYF. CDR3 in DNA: TGTGCCAGCAGACCTGGGACCACGGGAGGGGTGCAGTACTTC.

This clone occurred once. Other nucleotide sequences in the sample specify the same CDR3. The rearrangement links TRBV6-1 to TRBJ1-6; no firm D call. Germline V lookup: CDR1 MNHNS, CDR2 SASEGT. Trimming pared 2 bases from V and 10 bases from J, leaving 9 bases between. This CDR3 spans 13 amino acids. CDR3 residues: CASSEKPNSPLHF. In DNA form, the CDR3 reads TGTGCCAGCAGTGAAAAACCTAACTCACCCCTCCACTTT.

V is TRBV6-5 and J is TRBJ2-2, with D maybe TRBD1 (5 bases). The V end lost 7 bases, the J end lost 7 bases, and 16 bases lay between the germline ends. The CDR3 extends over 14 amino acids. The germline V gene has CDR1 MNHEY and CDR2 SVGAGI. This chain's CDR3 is CASTPRRQGGELFF. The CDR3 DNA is TGTGCCAGCACTCCTAGGCGGCAGGGCGGGGAGCTGTTTTTT.

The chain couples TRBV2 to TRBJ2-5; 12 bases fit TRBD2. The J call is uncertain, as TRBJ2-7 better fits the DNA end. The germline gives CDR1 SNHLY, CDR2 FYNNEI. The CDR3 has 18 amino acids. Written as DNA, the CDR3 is TGTGCCAGCAGTGAATGGGCTAGCGGGAGGGATCTGGCCTACGAGCAGTACTTC. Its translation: CASSEWASGRDLAYEQYF.